This T cell receptor (beta chain) was retrieved from a study of shared clonotypes between healthy human individuals. At the level of the study: A couple of women and three men aged 18 to 49 made up the donors.

Unsorted PBMCs provided DNA that was sequenced on ten immunoSEQ deep assay plates. This table comes from immunoSEQ multiplex PCR, and its TCRdb copy is limited to in-frame clones, with some not included. The repertoire holds approximately 500,000 clones, with roughly 85% as singletons. Healthy HIV-negative adults with no recent acute infections or vaccinations were recruited as donors. The CDR3 runs to 14 residues. Trimming removed 4 bases from V and 5 bases from J, with 9 bases in between. Germline V CDR1 and CDR2: SEHNR, FQNEAQ (reference sequence). The specimen was PBMCs. The TCR was taken from a woman between 35 and 50 years old in good health. Some clones in this sample may be carry-over from other donors' samples. J is TRBJ1-6 and V is TRBV7-9; TRBD1 is a possible D gene (5 bases). The CDR3 region has the DNA TGTGCCAGCAGCTCCGACAGTCATAATTCACCCCTCCACTTT. Translated: CASSSDSHNSPLHF.